Following are 5 T cell receptor beta chains from one sample sequenced in a study of PD-L1 blockade in urothelial cancer. Assay used: immunoSEQ multiplex PCR; TCRdb lists only in-frame clones, some missing. The table includes about 53,000 clones, around 85% detected once. Time point specified: pretreatment peripheral blood. Sequenced here: PBMCs, sampled around atezolizumab (anti-PD-L1) treatment. The receptors come from an older woman with urothelial cancer.

The J gene is TRBJ2-7, the V gene TRBV5-4; D gene unclear. The CDR3 totals 10 residues. Germline CDR1 is SGHNT and CDR2 is YYREEE (reference sequence). Trimming cost V 3 bases and J 9 bases, with 7 bases left between them. CDR3 bases: TGTGCCAGCAGCTCGCACGGGCAGTACTTC. Encoded protein: CASSSHGQYF.

J is TRBJ2-3 and V is TRBV5-5; the match to TRBD2 covers 8 bases. V shed 0 bases and J 5 bases; nucleotides not matched to a gene: 5. The CDR3 length is 15 residues. Germline V lookup: CDR1 SGHKS, CDR2 YYEKEE (reference sequence). In DNA form, the CDR3 reads TGTGCCAGCAGCTTGGAAGGGCTAGCGGGAGATACGCAGTATTTT. Translating gives CASSLEGLAGDTQYF.

The chain joins TRBV5-1 to TRBJ1-2; 8 bases agree with TRBD1. The germline V gene encodes CDR1 SGHRS and CDR2 YFSETQ. V dropped 5 bases and J dropped 6; count of bases not matched to a gene: 6. This CDR3 has 13 residues. CDR3 protein: CASRGQEEDGYTF. Written as DNA, the CDR3 is TGCGCCAGCAGGGGACAGGAGGAGGATGGCTACACCTTC. Based on the CDR3 plus reference TRBV5-1 and TRBJ1-2, the full variable domain is KAGVTQTPRYLIKTRGQQVTLSCSPISGHRSVSWYQQTPGQGLQFLFEYFSETQRNKGNFPGRFSGRQFSNSRSEMNVSTLELGDSALYLCASRGQEEDGYTFGSGTRLTVV.

The chain is built from TRBV11-3 and TRBJ2-3, with TRBD1 identical over 7 bases. V dropped 5 bases and J dropped 0; count of bases not matched to a gene: 5. The CDR3 runs to 15 residues. The germline V gene encodes CDR1 SGHNT and CDR2 YENEEA. Here the CDR3 reads CASSANRGSTDTQYF. The CDR3 bases are TGTGCCAGCAGCGCTAACAGGGGCAGCACAGATACGCAGTATTTT.

The gene calls are TRBV9 and TRBJ2-7; D not resolved. Germline V gene sequence: CDR1 SGDLS, CDR2 YYNGEE. Deletions cut 0 bases from V and 2 bases from J, with 6 bases between. CDR3 length: 13 amino acids. CDR3 nucleotide sequence: TGTGCCAGCAGCGTAGCCCCAACCTACGAGCAGTACTTC. Protein: CASSVAPTYEQYF.